These T cell receptor beta chains were read from a single sample in a study of blood T cell repertoires in COVID-19. The repertoire was sequenced with immunoSEQ multiplex PCR; TCRdb's copy has only in-frame clones and lacks some. The repertoire has approximately 150,000 clones, just over 85% of them found once; the top ten carry less than 2%. Sequencing input: peripheral blood. The receptors come from an older woman with acute or convalescent COVID-19. Each CDR3 is given without its conserved first and last residue.

J: TRBJ1-1
V: TRBV9
CDR3: ASSRTQGAGEAF

J: TRBJ1-4
V: TRBV2
CDR3: ASSETASNEKLF

J: TRBJ2-5
V: TRBV5-6
CDR3: ASSPGQGRETQY

J: TRBJ1-2
V: TRBV6-6
CDR3: ASARQESYGYT

J: TRBJ1-6
V: TRBV9
CDR3: ASSADRVDNSPLH

J: TRBJ1-1
V: TRBV18
CDR3: ASSLPGQGNTEAF

J: TRBJ2-7
V: TRBV7-9
CDR3: ASSFGQGANEQY

J: TRBJ2-7
V: TRBV28
CDR3: ASSSPRWDRGGQLYEQY

J: TRBJ1-5
V: TRBV30
CDR3: AWSATGGSQPQH

J: TRBJ1-4
V: TRBV5-4
CDR3: ASSTARGDEKLF

J: TRBJ1-4
V: TRBV6-5
CDR3: ASRIGQGEKLF

J: TRBJ2-7
V: TRBV7-2
CDR3: ASSLGQGRYEQY

J: TRBJ1-6
V: TRBV19
CDR3: ASRDRELSGNSPLH

J: TRBJ2-7
V: TRBV6-6
CDR3: ASRVAGETYEQY

J: TRBJ1-5
V: TRBV3-1/TRBV3-2
CDR3: ASSQGQGGNQPQH

J: TRBJ2-2
V: TRBV5-1
CDR3: ASSLNAITGELF

J: TRBJ1-6
V: TRBV6-2/TRBV6-3
CDR3: ASSLSVRSPLH

J: TRBJ2-2
V: TRBV6-1
CDR3: ASSAFDRGWTGELF

J: TRBJ2-1
V: TRBV5-4
CDR3: ASSLGSLYNEQF

J: TRBJ2-7
V: TRBV29-1
CDR3: SAAGTGSSYEQY

J: TRBJ1-2
V: TRBV29-1
CDR3: SVEATGVNGYT

J: TRBJ2-7
V: TRBV4-3
CDR3: ASSPTSGASYEQY